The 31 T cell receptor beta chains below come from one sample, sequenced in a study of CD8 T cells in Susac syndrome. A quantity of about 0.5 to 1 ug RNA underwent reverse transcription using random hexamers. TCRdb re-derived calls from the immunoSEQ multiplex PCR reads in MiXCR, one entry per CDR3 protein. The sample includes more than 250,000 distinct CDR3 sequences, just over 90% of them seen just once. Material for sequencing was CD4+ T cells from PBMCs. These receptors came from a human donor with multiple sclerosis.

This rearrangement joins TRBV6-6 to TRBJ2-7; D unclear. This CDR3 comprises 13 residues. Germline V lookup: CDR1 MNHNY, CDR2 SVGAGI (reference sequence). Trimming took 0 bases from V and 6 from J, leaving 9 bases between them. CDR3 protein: CASSYSIRLEQYF. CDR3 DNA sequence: TGTGCCAGCAGTTACTCGATTCGACTCGAGCAGTACTTC.

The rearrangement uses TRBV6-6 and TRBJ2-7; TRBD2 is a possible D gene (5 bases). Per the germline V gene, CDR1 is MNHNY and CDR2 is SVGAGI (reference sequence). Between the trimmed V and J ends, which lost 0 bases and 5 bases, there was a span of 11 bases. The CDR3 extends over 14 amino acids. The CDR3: CASSYSLARNEQYF. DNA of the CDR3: TGTGCCAGCAGTTACTCCCTAGCCAGGAACGAGCAGTACTTC.

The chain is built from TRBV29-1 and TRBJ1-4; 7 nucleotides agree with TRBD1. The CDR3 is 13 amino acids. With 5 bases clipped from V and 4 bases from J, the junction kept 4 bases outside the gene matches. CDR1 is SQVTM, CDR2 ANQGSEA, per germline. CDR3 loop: CSVWTGINEKLFF. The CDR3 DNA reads TGCAGCGTTTGGACAGGAATTAATGAAAAACTGTTTTTT.

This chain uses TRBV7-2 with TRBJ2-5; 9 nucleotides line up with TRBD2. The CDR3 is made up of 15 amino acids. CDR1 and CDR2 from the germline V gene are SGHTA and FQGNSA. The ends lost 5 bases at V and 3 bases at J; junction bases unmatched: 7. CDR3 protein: CASSPQREAKETQYF. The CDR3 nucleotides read TGTGCCAGCAGCCCCCAGCGGGAGGCCAAAGAGACCCAGTACTTC. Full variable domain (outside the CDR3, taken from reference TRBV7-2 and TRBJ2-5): GAGVSQSPSNKVTEKGKDVELRCDPISGHTALYWYRQSLGQGLEFLIYFQGNSAPDKSGLPSDRFSAERTGGSVSTLTIQRTQQEDSAVYLCASSPQREAKETQYFGPGTRLLVL.

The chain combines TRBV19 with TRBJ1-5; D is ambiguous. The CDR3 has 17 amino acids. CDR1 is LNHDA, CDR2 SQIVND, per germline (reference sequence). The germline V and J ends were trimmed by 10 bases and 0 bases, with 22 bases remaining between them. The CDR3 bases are TGTGCCACGGACGCAGGCCGGCGAAGCTATAGCAATCAGCCCCAGCATTTT. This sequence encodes CATDAGRRSYSNQPQHF.

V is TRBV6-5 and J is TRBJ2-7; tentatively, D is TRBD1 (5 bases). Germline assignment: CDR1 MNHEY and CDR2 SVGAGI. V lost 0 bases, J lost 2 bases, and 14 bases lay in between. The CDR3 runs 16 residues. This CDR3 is CASSYSSVQAAYEQYF. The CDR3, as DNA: TGTGCCAGCAGTTACTCCAGCGTACAGGCGGCCTACGAGCAGTACTTC.

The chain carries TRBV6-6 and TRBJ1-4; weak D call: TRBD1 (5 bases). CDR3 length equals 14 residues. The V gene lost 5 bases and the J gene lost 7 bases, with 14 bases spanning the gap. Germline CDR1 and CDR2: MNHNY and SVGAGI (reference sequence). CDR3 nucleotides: TGTGCCAGCAGTGCCCAGGGTGGGGCTGAAAAACTGTTTTTT. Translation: CASSAQGGAEKLFF.

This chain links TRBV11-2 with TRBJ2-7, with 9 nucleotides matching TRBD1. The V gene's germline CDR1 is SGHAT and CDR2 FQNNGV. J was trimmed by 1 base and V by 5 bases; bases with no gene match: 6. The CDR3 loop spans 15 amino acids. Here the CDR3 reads CASSPGTGLSYEQYF. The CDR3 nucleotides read TGTGCCAGCAGCCCCGGGACAGGGCTTTCCTACGAGCAGTACTTC.

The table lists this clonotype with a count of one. CDR3 sequence: CSVAPGVNQPQHF. CDR3 nucleotide sequence: TGCAGCGTGGCTCCTGGGGTCAATCAGCCCCAGCATTTT. The chain links TRBV29-1 to TRBJ1-5, with D hard to call. Germline V gene sequence: CDR1 SQVTM, CDR2 ANQGSEA. The CDR3 runs to 13 residues. Trimming stripped 6 bases from V and 3 bases from J, with 12 bases between.

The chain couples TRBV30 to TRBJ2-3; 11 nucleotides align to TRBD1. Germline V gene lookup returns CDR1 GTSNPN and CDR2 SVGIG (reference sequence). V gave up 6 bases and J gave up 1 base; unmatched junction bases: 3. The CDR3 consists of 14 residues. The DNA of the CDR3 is TGTGCCTGCCGGACAGGGGGCGGCACAGATACGCAGTATTTT. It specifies CACRTGGGTDTQYF.

CDR3 amino acids: CASRRGGRYSGANVLTF. CDR3 nucleotide sequence: TGTGCCAGCAGAAGAGGGGGCAGATACTCTGGGGCCAACGTCCTGACTTTC. The chain uses TRBV27 and TRBJ2-6; 7 nucleotides align to TRBD1. The CDR3 spans 17 residues. Germline CDR1 MNHEY, CDR2 SMNVEV (reference sequence). The J segment lost 0 bases and the V segment lost 6 bases, leaving 8 bases of the junction unmatched.

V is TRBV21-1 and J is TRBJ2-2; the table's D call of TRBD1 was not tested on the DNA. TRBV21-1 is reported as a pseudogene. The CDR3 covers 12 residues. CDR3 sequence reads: CAPTPGTGELFF. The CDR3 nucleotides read TGTGCCCCAACACCGGGTACCGGGGAGCTGTTTTTT.

The CDR3 bases are TGTGCCAGCAGTTTCGCGCCCGGACAGGGAAGTTCCTACGAGCAGTACTTC. Amino acid sequence: CASSFAPGQGSSYEQYF. This chain uses TRBV12-3 or TRBV12-4 with TRBJ2-7; 8 bases are shared with TRBD1. This CDR3 has 17 amino acids. V trimming: 3 bases; J trimming: 1 base; junction bases outside the gene matches: 11.

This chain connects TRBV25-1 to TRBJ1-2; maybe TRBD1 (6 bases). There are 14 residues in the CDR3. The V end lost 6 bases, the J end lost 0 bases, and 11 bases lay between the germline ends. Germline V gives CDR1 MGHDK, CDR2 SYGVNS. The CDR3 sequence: CASRGDTTNYGYTF. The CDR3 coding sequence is TGTGCCAGCAGGGGGGACACAACTAACTATGGCTACACCTTC.

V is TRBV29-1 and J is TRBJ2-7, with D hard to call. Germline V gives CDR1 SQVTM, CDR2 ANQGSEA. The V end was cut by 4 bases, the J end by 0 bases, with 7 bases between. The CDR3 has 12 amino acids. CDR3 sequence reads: CSVGASSYEQYF. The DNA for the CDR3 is TGCAGCGTTGGGGCTAGCTCCTACGAGCAGTACTTC.

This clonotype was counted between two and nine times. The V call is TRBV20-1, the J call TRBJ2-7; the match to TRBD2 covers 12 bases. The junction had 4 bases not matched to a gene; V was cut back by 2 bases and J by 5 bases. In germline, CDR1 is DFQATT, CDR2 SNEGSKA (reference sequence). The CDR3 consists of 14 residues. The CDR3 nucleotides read TGCAGTGCTAGATCCCTAGCGGGAGGGAACGAGCAGTACTTC. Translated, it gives CSARSLAGGNEQYF.

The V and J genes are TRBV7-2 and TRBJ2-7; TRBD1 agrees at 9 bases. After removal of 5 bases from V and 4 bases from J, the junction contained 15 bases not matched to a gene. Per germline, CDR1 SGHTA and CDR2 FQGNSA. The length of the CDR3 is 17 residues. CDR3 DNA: TGTGCCAGCAGCCTAATGCCTGGGACAGGGACAGGGTACGAGCAGTACTTC. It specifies CASSLMPGTGTGYEQYF.

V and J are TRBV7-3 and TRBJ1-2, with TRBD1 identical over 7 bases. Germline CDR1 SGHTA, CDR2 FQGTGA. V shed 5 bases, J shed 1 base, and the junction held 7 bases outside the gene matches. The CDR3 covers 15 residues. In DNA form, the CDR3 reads TGTGCCAGCAGCCCACAGGGACAGATTAACTATGGCTACACCTTC. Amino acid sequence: CASSPQGQINYGYTF. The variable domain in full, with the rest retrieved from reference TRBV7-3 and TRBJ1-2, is GAGVSQTPSNKVTEKGKYVELRCDPISGHTALYWYRQSLGQGPEFLIYFQGTGAADDSGLPNDRFFAVRPEGSVSTLKIQRTERGDSAVYLCASSPQGQINYGYTFGSGTRLTVV.

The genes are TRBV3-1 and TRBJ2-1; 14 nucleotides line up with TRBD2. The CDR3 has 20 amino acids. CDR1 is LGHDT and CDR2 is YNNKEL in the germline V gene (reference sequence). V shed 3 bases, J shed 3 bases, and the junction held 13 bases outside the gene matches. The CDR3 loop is CASSHPRGTSGSVYYNEQFF. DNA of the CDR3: TGTGCCAGCAGCCACCCCAGGGGGACTAGCGGGAGTGTCTACTACAATGAGCAGTTCTTC.

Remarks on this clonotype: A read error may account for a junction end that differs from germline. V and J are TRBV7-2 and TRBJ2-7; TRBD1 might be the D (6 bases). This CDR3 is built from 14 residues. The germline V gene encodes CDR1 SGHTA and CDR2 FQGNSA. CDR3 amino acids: CASSLQGQSYEQHF. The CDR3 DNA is TGTGCCAGCAGCTTACAGGGGCAGTCCTACGAGCAGCACTTC.

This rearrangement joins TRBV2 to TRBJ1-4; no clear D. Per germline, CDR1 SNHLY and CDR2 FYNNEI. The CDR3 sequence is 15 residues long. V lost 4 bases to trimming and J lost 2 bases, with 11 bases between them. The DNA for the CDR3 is TGTGCCAGCAGTGCTGATAGAGGGACTAATGAAAAACTGTTTTTT. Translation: CASSADRGTNEKLFF.

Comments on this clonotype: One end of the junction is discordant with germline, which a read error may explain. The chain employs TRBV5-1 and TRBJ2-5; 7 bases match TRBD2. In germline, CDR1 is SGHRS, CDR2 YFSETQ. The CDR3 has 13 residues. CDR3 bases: TGTGCCAGTAGTTGGGGGGGACAAGAGACCCAGTACTTC. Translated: CASSWGGQETQYF.

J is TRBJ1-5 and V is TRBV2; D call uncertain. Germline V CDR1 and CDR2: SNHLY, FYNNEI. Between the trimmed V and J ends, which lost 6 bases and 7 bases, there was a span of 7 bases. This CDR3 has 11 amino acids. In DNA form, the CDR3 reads TGTGCCAGCAGATCGGAGCAGCCCCAGCATTTT. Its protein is CASRSEQPQHF.

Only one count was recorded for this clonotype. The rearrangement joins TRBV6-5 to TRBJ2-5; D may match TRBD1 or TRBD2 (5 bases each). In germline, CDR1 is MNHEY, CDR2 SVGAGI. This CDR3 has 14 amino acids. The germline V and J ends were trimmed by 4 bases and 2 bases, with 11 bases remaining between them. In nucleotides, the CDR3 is TGTGCCAGCAGTTCGGGATACAGGCAAGAGACCCAGTACTTC. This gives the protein CASSSGYRQETQYF.

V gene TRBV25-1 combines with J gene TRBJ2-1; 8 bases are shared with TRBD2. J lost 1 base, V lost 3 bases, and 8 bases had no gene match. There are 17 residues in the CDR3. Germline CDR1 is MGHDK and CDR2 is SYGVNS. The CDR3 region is CASSDFTSGSSYNEQFF. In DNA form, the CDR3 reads TGTGCCAGCAGTGATTTCACTAGCGGCTCTTCCTACAATGAGCAGTTCTTC.

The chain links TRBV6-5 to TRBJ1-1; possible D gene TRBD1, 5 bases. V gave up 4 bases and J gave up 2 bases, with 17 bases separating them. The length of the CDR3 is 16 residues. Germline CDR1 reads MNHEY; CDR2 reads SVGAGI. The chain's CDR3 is CASSLRAVRVNTEAFF. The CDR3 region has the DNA TGTGCCAGCAGTTTACGGGCGGTCAGGGTAAACACTGAAGCTTTCTTT.

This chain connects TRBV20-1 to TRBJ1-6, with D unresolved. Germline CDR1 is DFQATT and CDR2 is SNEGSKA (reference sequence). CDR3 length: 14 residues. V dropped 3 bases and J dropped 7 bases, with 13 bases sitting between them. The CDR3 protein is CSASAEHPNSPLHF. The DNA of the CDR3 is TGCAGTGCTAGTGCAGAGCACCCCAATTCACCCCTCCACTTT.

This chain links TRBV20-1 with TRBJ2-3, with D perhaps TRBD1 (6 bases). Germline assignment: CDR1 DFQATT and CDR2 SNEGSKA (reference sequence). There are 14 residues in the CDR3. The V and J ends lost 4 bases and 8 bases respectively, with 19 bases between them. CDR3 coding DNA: TGCAGTGCTATTTGGGGGCCCGGCTTGGGTACGCAGTATTTT. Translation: CSAIWGPGLGTQYF.

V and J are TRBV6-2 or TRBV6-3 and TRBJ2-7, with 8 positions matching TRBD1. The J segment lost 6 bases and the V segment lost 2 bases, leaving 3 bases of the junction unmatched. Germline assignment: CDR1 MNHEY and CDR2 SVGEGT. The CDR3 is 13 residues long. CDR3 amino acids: CASSYVGQAEQYF. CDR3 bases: TGTGCCAGCAGTTACGTGGGACAGGCCGAGCAGTACTTC.

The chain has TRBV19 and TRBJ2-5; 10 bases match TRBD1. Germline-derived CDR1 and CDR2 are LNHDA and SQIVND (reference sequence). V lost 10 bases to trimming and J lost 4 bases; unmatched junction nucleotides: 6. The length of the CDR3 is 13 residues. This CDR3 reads CATGRQGAETQYF. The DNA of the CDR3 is TGTGCCACAGGCCGACAGGGGGCAGAGACCCAGTACTTC.

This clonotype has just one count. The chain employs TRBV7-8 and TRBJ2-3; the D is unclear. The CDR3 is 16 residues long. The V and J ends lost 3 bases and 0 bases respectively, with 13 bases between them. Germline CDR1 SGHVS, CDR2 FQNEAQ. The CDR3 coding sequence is TGTGCCAGCAGCTTCCTTCGAGGAACTAGCACAGATACGCAGTATTTT. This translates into CASSFLRGTSTDTQYF.